The 6 T cell receptor beta chains given below trace back to one sample, sequenced in a study of a mutant IDH1 vaccine in newly diagnosed glioma. The table came from immunoSEQ multiplex PCR; TCRdb's copy has only in-frame clones and leaves some out. The repertoire has 45,000 to 70,000 clones, about 91% of them found once; the top ten carry over 2.5%. The time point: baseline, week 1 (first vaccination visit). This sample's treatment: pre-vaccination baseline after standard-of-care therapy. The starting material was PBMCs, obtained from a glioma patient treated with radiotherapy, temozolomide or both. The receptors were gathered from a man aged 50-59 years with glioma.

This clone was picked up one time. The chain joins TRBV7-9 to TRBJ1-2; 7 nucleotides align to TRBD1. Trimming at V came to 2 bases and at J to 4 bases, leaving 10 bases not matched to a gene. Germline V CDR1 and CDR2: SEHNR, FQNEAQ (reference sequence). The CDR3 contains 16 residues. CDR3 in amino acids: CASSLPGQGGSYGYTF. As DNA, the CDR3 is TGTGCCAGCAGCTTACCGGGGCAGGGGGGAAGCTATGGCTACACCTTC.

The V and J genes are TRBV4-2 and TRBJ2-3; TRBD2 might be the D (7 bases). With 2 bases removed from V and 2 bases from J, the gap between germline ends came to 17 bases. The germline gives CDR1 LGHNA, CDR2 YNFKEQ. This CDR3 region has 17 residues. CDR3 in amino acids: CASSQSGKGGNTDTQYF. The CDR3 coding sequence is TGTGCCAGCAGCCAATCAGGGAAGGGGGGGAACACAGATACGCAGTATTTT.

The chain carries TRBV27 and TRBJ2-7; 9 positions agree with TRBD2. CDR1 MNHEY and CDR2 SMNVEV come from the germline V gene (reference sequence). The CDR3 length is 18 residues. J was trimmed by 1 base and V by 2 bases; bases with no gene match: 12. The CDR3 coding sequence is TGTGCCAGCAGTTTACAATGGCGGGAGGGCCTAAAATCCTACGAGCAGTACTTC. Translation gives CASSLQWREGLKSYEQYF.

The V and J genes are TRBV6-4 and TRBJ1-2, with a weak D call TRBD1 (6 bases). Looked up from germline, CDR1 is MRHNA and CDR2 is SNTAGT. V lost 9 bases and J lost 8, with 25 bases in between. There are 15 residues in the CDR3. CDR3: CARGRGQGPPEGYTF. The CDR3 DNA reads as TGTGCCAGGGGTCGGGGGCAGGGGCCTCCGGAGGGCTACACCTTC.

The genes are TRBV5-1 and TRBJ1-2; D is possibly TRBD1 (6 bases). V lost 3 bases and J 2 bases, leaving 8 bases between the germline ends. In germline, CDR1 is SGHRS, CDR2 YFSETQ. This CDR3 spans 13 amino acids. CDR3 in amino acids: CASSWGANYGYTF. CDR3 nucleotide sequence: TGCGCCAGCAGCTGGGGGGCGAACTATGGCTACACCTTC.

This chain connects TRBV6-5 to TRBJ2-1; 11 bases agree with TRBD1. The CDR3 has 15 residues. Germline V CDR1 and CDR2: MNHEY, SVGAGI. V was pared by 0 bases and J by 6 bases, with 1 base of the junction left unmatched. This CDR3 is CASSYSGQGANEQFF. In DNA, the CDR3 is TGTGCCAGCAGTTACTCAGGACAGGGGGCCAATGAGCAGTTCTTC.